The source of this TCR beta chain is a study of radiation and T cells in renal cell carcinoma. Study background: Nephrectomy followed 15 Gy stereotactic body radiation by 4 weeks. The study, taken as a whole, reports: In blood, top tumor clones expanded by 2 weeks, shrinking by 4.

Germline CDR1 reads KGHSH; CDR2 reads LQKENI. V was shortened by 8 bases and J by 4 bases, with 17 bases between the two germline ends. CDR3 length equals 14 residues. For this clone: Its matching antigen is unknown.

Time point described: baseline pretreatment blood. Treatment specified: 15 Gy SBRT to primary tumor, nephrectomy 4 weeks later. After SBRT, blood was collected at 2 and 4 weeks, plus baseline. Assay: immunoSEQ multiplex PCR; the TCRdb copy retains only in-frame clones and omits some. Found here are about 130,000 clones, roughly 84% of them singletons; the top ten hold approximately 12%. The input for sequencing was blood, taken from a patient whose treatment included radiotherapy and nephrectomy. This chain joins TRBV18 and TRBJ2-5, with D tentatively TRBD1 (7 bases). This receptor was obtained from a woman aged 45 to 65 with renal cell carcinoma. The CDR3 nucleotides are TGTGCCAGCCGACTAGGGACAGAATCAGAGACCCAGTACTTC. Its translation: CASRLGTESETQYF.